This T cell receptor beta chain was captured by sequencing in a study of CD8 T cells in ankylosing spondylitis. General observations from the study: Blood of patients with ankylosing spondylitis appeared to be characterized by a TCR beta motif of eight highly homologous variants.

In this sample, this clonotype turned up a few times. Its antigen is still unknown. V gave up 4 bases and J gave up 3 bases; unmatched junction bases: 10. From germline, CDR1 is SNHLY and CDR2 FYNNEI. The CDR3 is made up of 17 amino acids. TCRdb itself ran the 5' RACE reads through MiXCR, one entry per CDR3 protein. The sample consists of around 220,000 distinct CDR3 sequences, 15% to 20% of them appearing once. The chain couples TRBV2 to TRBJ1-1; TRBD1 agrees at 11 bases. The receptor was derived from a male donor with ankylosing spondylitis. Sequenced input: blood, either unsorted or a sorted T cell fraction (not recorded which). The CDR3 spells CASSVPPWGQGDTEAFF. CDR3 sequence (DNA): TGTGCCAGCAGTGTACCTCCCTGGGGACAGGGGGACACTGAAGCTTTCTTT.